These 19 T cell receptor beta chains originate from one sample sequenced in a study of identical twins (dated by TCRdb to 2016 to 2018). The library was produced with 5' RACE. TCRdb records Illumina HiSeq 2000 as the sequencer. The public sequencing data were trimmed at Q25 with fastp and processed into clonotypes with MiXCR by TCRdb, which kept only in-frame beta chains. Every distinct CDR3 protein forms one entry, paired with its most common genes and DNA. The sample table holds about 900,000 distinct CDR3 sequences, of which around 12% were seen once. Around 1.5% of the sample goes to the ten largest clones. This same sample was also taken into another study, of yellow fever vaccine responses in identical twins.

Sequenced: PBMCs. These receptors originate from a woman aged 18-29 years in good health.

The gene calls are TRBV7-9 and TRBJ2-7; 7 positions match TRBD1. CDR3 length: 14 residues. Looked up from germline, CDR1 is SEHNR and CDR2 is FQNEAQ (reference sequence). With V trimmed by 5 bases and J by 2 bases, 6 bases remained unmatched. The CDR3 DNA reads TGTGCCAGCAGCCGGCAGGGACAGACCTACGAGCAGTACGTC. Residues: CASSRQGQTYEQYV.

The rearrangement links TRBV7-4 to TRBJ2-3; 7 positions match TRBD1. The CDR3 spans 15 residues. Germline V gene lookup returns CDR1 SGHVT and CDR2 SQSDAQ. V gave up 10 bases and J gave up 1 base; unmatched junction bases: 11. The CDR3 DNA reads as TGTGCCACCCCGAGGGGGCGACACTGCACAGATACGCAGTATTTT. This sequence encodes CATPRGRHCTDTQYF.

This clonotype came up a few times. The rearrangement uses TRBV6-2 or TRBV6-3 and TRBJ1-1, with D hard to call. The CDR3 covers 16 residues. CDR1 MNHEY and CDR2 SVGEGT come from the germline V gene. V dropped 0 bases and J dropped 5 bases, with 16 bases sitting between them. CDR3: CASSYSWSAGGTEAFF. For the CDR3, the DNA is TGTGCCAGCAGTTACTCCTGGTCCGCAGGAGGGACTGAAGCTTTCTTT.

The chain joins TRBV12-3 or TRBV12-4 to TRBJ2-1, with a weak D call TRBD2 (5 bases). This CDR3 has 16 amino acids. Deletions cut 1 base from V and 6 bases from J, with 16 bases between. CDR3 residues: CASSLGGSPEANEQFF. The CDR3 DNA follows: TGTGCCAGCAGTTTAGGTGGCTCCCCGGAGGCCAATGAGCAGTTCTTC.

In this sample, this clonotype turned up many times. The chain employs TRBV7-9 and TRBJ2-7; D unresolved. Trimming shortened V by 3 bases and J by 0 bases, and 6 bases separated the two germline ends. This CDR3 is built from 13 residues. CDR1 SEHNR and CDR2 FQNEAQ come from the germline V gene (reference sequence). CDR3 amino acids: CASSLQVSYEQYF. Written as DNA, the CDR3 is TGTGCCAGCAGCTTGCAGGTCTCCTACGAGCAGTACTTC.

The genes are TRBV29-1 and TRBJ2-7, with 14 bases matching TRBD2. CDR1 and CDR2 from the germline V gene are SQVTM and ANQGSEA. The trim removed 7 bases at V and 4 bases at J, leaving 12 bases unmatched. The CDR3 runs 16 residues. In nucleotides, the CDR3 is TGCAGCGCCTTGGGACTAGCGGGAGCGTCGGGGTACGAGCAGTACTTC. Protein product: CSALGLAGASGYEQYF.

The V call is TRBV12-3 or TRBV12-4, the J call TRBJ2-1; TRBD2 matches at 14 bases. V shed 6 bases, J shed 7 bases, and the junction held 8 bases outside the gene matches. This CDR3 contains 16 residues. CDR3 loop: CASRPFGTSGGNEQFF. CDR3 nucleotide sequence: TGTGCCAGCAGGCCCTTTGGGACTAGCGGGGGAAATGAGCAGTTCTTC.

This clonotype showed up just a few times. V and J are TRBV2 and TRBJ2-6; perhaps TRBD2 as D (5 bases). The CDR3 runs to 19 residues. V was shortened by 7 bases and J by 0 bases, with 22 bases between the two germline ends. Germline V gives CDR1 SNHLY, CDR2 FYNNEI. CDR3 DNA sequence: TGTGCCAGCATCCTTTTGGACTGGACCCCTGCCTCTGGGGCCAACGTCCTGACTTTC. Its protein product is CASILLDWTPASGANVLTF.

This clonotype was seen a handful of times. The chain carries TRBV20-1 and TRBJ1-3; D possibly corresponds to TRBD1 (5 bases). In germline, CDR1 is DFQATT, CDR2 SNEGSKA (reference sequence). V was trimmed by 1 base and J by 1 base, leaving 11 bases between them. The CDR3 extends over 15 amino acids. CDR3: CSARVRGLSGNTIYF. The CDR3 DNA reads as TGCAGTGCTAGAGTAAGGGGCCTGTCTGGAAACACCATATATTTT.

J is TRBJ2-3 and V is TRBV3-1; 7 bases align to TRBD2. CDR1 and CDR2 (germline): LGHDT, YNNKEL (reference sequence). J lost 3 bases, V lost 3 bases, and 9 bases had no gene match. This CDR3 spans 16 amino acids. CDR3 bases: TGTGCCAGCAGCCACGCGGGGGTCGGGGGGACAGATACGCAGTATTTT. Translated, it gives CASSHAGVGGTDTQYF.

The rearrangement uses TRBV2 and TRBJ2-2; the D is unclear. Germline V lookup: CDR1 SNHLY, CDR2 FYNNEI. Trimming took off 2 bases at V and 4 bases at J, with 5 bases between the two ends. CDR3 length: 13 amino acids. The CDR3 nucleotides are TGTGCCAGCAGTGAATTTGGCACCGGGGAGCTGTTTTTT. Its protein product is CASSEFGTGELFF.

This clonotype was counted ten times or more. The gene calls are TRBV13 and TRBJ2-5, with 10 bases aligning to TRBD2. The V segment lost 0 bases and the J segment 5 bases; nucleotides outside the gene matches: 6. CDR1 PRHDT and CDR2 FYEKMQ come from the germline V gene (reference sequence). The CDR3 extends over 16 amino acids. The CDR3 sequence: CASSLGLAGTQETQYF. The DNA of the CDR3 is TGTGCCAGCAGCTTAGGACTAGCGGGAACCCAGGAGACCCAGTACTTC.

This clonotype occurred many times. The genes are TRBV12-3 or TRBV12-4 and TRBJ1-5; D is ambiguous. Trimming stripped 4 bases from V and 10 bases from J, with 17 bases between. This CDR3 spans 14 amino acids. The CDR3 nucleotides read TGTGCCAGCAGTTCCTTCAATGAGAGGGTCCCCCAGCATTTT. Translated, it gives CASSSFNERVPQHF.

This clonotype was found a few times. The chain uses TRBV6-5 and TRBJ1-5; D gene uncertain. Germline V gene lookup returns CDR1 MNHEY and CDR2 SVGAGI. Deletions cut 2 bases from V and 0 bases from J, with 20 bases between. The CDR3 has 19 amino acids. CDR3 amino acids: CASSYAVGDEFYSNQPQHF. Written as DNA, the CDR3 is TGTGCCAGCAGTTACGCGGTAGGAGACGAATTCTATAGCAATCAGCCCCAGCATTTT.

Ten or more counts support this clonotype. V and J are TRBV6-1 and TRBJ1-6; no clear D gene. Trimming stripped 0 bases from V and 4 bases from J, with 7 bases between. There are 15 residues in the CDR3. Looked up from germline, CDR1 is MNHNS and CDR2 is SASEGT. CDR3: CASSEAGQYNSPLHF. The CDR3 region has the DNA TGTGCCAGCAGTGAAGCTGGGCAGTATAATTCACCCCTCCACTTT.

This clonotype was observed a handful of times. The chain combines TRBV5-1 with TRBJ2-7, with D possibly matching TRBD1 (5 bases). There are 14 residues in the CDR3. Germline V gene sequence: CDR1 SGHRS, CDR2 YFSETQ. Trimming took 0 bases from V and 2 from J, leaving 9 bases between them. CDR3: CASSLDRTAYEQYF. The CDR3 nucleotides are TGCGCCAGCAGCTTGGACAGGACCGCCTACGAGCAGTACTTC.

The V call is TRBV2, the J call TRBJ2-1; D might be TRBD2 (5 bases). V lost 6 bases, J lost 8 bases, and 20 bases lay in between. This CDR3 spans 15 amino acids. Germline V lookup: CDR1 SNHLY, CDR2 FYNNEI. CDR3 bases: TGTGCCAGCAGGAGATTGAGGGCCGGAGAGGATGAGCAGTTCTTC. This translates into CASRRLRAGEDEQFF.

This chain connects TRBV28 to TRBJ2-4; TRBD1 matches at 9 bases. This CDR3 contains 15 residues. The germline V gene has CDR1 MDHEN and CDR2 SYDVKM. Losses at the gene ends were 6 bases for V and 1 base for J; bases not matched to a gene: 4. CDR3 nucleotide sequence: TGTGCCAGCAGAGGACAGGGGCTGGCCAAAAACATTCAGTACTTC. This translates into CASRGQGLAKNIQYF.

This clonotype was seen only a few times. The genes are TRBV6-1 and TRBJ1-5; possibly TRBD1 for D (5 bases). With 8 bases removed from V and 5 bases from J, the gap between germline ends came to 16 bases. Germline CDR1 reads MNHNS; CDR2 reads SASEGT. The CDR3 runs 14 residues. The CDR3 is CASGRAQGDQPQHF. For the CDR3, the DNA is TGTGCCAGCGGAAGGGCTCAGGGTGATCAGCCCCAGCATTTT.